Listed below are T cell receptor beta chains from one sample, sequenced in a study of shared clonotypes between healthy human individuals. The protocol was immunoSEQ multiplex PCR, while the TCRdb copy is restricted to in-frame clones and leaves out a portion. The sample records under 2,500,000 clones, approximately 94% being singletons. Sequencing was done on a sample of naive CD4+ T cells sorted from blood. The receptors were gathered from a man younger than 35 in good health. Both conserved end residues are part of each CDR3. D genes are given only for firm matches. Size values are once, few and many counts, or a class for expanded clones, and some rows have none.

TRBJ1-2	TRBV21-1	.	.	TGTGCCAGCAGCAATCCGGGCCCGGAGTCAGGTGGCTACACCTTC	CASSNPGPESGGYTF
TRBJ2-3	TRBV5-4	.	TRBD2	TGTGCCAGCAGCGATCCTAGCGGGGGACGCACAGATACGCAGTATTTT	CASSDPSGGRTDTQYF
TRBJ2-6	TRBV30	.	.	TGTGCCTGGAGTGCCATTTCTGGGGCCAACGTCCTGACTTTC	CAWSAISGANVLTF
TRBJ2-7	TRBV5-6	.	TRBD2	TGTGCCAGCAGCTTGACTAGCGGGAGGCCCTACGAGCAGTACTTC	CASSLTSGRPYEQYF
TRBJ1-5	TRBV6-5	.	TRBD1	TGTGCCAGCAGTGGGACAGGGCATAGCAATCAGCCCCAGCATTTT	CASSGTGHSNQPQHF
TRBJ1-6	TRBV5-1	.	TRBD1	TGCGCCAGCAGTGAGGGGGCCGATTCACCCCTCCACTTT	CASSEGADSPLHF
TRBJ2-2	TRBV30	once	.	TGTGCCTCTAGGAAGTCAAGGGGAACCGGGGAGCTGTTTTTT	CASRKSRGTGELFF
TRBJ2-4	TRBV5-1	.	TRBD2	TGCGCCAGCAGCTTGAATCTAGGACTAGCGCAAAACATTCAGTACTTC	CASSLNLGLAQNIQYF
TRBJ1-1	TRBV6-8	once	TRBD1	TGTGCCAGCAGTTACTCGATGGGGACAGCCGGCCGAGCTTTCTTT	CASSYSMGTAGRAFF
TRBJ2-1	TRBV2	.	.	TGTGCCAGCAGTAGCGAATCAATAGCCTACAATGAGCAGTTCTTC	CASSSESIAYNEQFF
TRBJ1-1	TRBV5-4	.	TRBD1	TGTGCCAGCAGCTCGCCACCGACAGGGAGGAACACTGAAGCTTTCTTT	CASSSPPTGRNTEAFF
TRBJ2-1	TRBV6-6	.	.	TGTGCCAGCAGTTACGGGCAGGGAAACGACAATGAGCAGTTCTTC	CASSYGQGNDNEQFF
TRBJ2-3	TRBV9	.	.	TGTGCCAGCAGCGTAGCCGGCGGGAGCACAGATACGCAGTATTTT	CASSVAGGSTDTQYF
TRBJ2-7	TRBV11-2	.	TRBD2	TGTGCCAGCAGTAGCCAGCGGGGCTCCTACGAGCAGTACTTC	CASSSQRGSYEQYF
TRBJ1-1	TRBV28	.	.	TGTGCCAGCAGTTACCTTATCCCTTACGATTCAGACAGGTTGAACACTGAAGCTTTCTTT	CASSYLIPYDSDRLNTEAFF
TRBJ1-3	TRBV5-1	.	.	TGCGCCAGCAGCTTGGAGGCGGGTGGAAACACCATATATTTT	CASSLEAGGNTIYF
TRBJ2-7	TRBV28	.	TRBD1	TGTGCCAGCAGTTCTCCGGGACAGGGATCCTACGAGCAGTACTTC	CASSSPGQGSYEQYF
TRBJ2-7	TRBV23-1	.	TRBD1	TGCGCCAGCCCACAGGGGACCTACGAGCAGTACTTC	CASPQGTYEQYF
TRBJ2-7	TRBV4-1	.	TRBD2	TGCGCCAGCAGCCCTTCAGCGGGGTACAGCTCCTACGAGCAGTACTTC	CASSPSAGYSSYEQYF
TRBJ1-2	TRBV10-3	few	.	TGTGCCATCAGCCCCGTAGGTGAAGGCTATGGCTACACCTTC	CAISPVGEGYGYTF
TRBJ2-7	TRBV29-1	.	.	TGCAGCGTGGTTAATAAATACGAGCAGTACTTC	CSVVNKYEQYF
TRBJ1-5	TRBV5-1	.	TRBD1	TGCGCCAGCAGCTTGGAGGGGGCCCATAATCAGCCCCAGCATTTT	CASSLEGAHNQPQHF
TRBJ1-2	TRBV30	once	TRBD1	TGTGCCTGGACGTATACCGGGACAGGGAGTGGCTACACCTTC	CAWTYTGTGSGYTF
TRBJ2-5	TRBV10-2	.	TRBD2	TGCGCCAGCAGTGAGTGGTCAGCGGGGGCCAGGGAGACCCAGTACTTC	CASSEWSAGARETQYF
TRBJ2-3	TRBV11-2	.	TRBD2	TGTGCCAGCAGCTTATACCGAGCGGGGTGGACAGATACGCAGTATTTT	CASSLYRAGWTDTQYF
TRBJ2-2	TRBV18	.	.	TGTGCCAGCTCACCACCGGTTGGTGGGTCCTTTGGTGCCGGGGAGCTGTTTTTT	CASSPPVGGSFGAGELFF
TRBJ2-4	TRBV2	.	.	TGTGCCAGCAGGCCGGAGGCCAAAAACATTCAGTACTTC	CASRPEAKNIQYF
TRBJ2-1	TRBV27	.	TRBD1	TGTGCCAGCAGATTCGGACAGGGCACCTACAATGAGCAGTTCTTC	CASRFGQGTYNEQFF
TRBJ2-7	TRBV10-2	.	TRBD1	TGCGCCAGCAGTGACAGGGGGCGAGACGAGCAGTACTTC	CASSDRGRDEQYF
TRBJ2-1	TRBV10-1	.	.	TGCGCCAGCAGTGAGTCTTCACGGGGGATTTACAATGAGCAGTTCTTC	CASSESSRGIYNEQFF
TRBJ1-5	TRBV6-1	.	.	TGTGCCAGCAGTGGACAGCCTAGCAATCAGCCCCAGCATTTT	CASSGQPSNQPQHF
TRBJ1-1	TRBV5-4	.	.	TGTGCCAGCAGCTTGGAGTCGCTACAGGCGAACACTGAAGCTTTCTTT	CASSLESLQANTEAFF
TRBJ2-5	TRBV7-2	.	.	TGTGCCAGCAGCTTCGGAACTAGTGGCGAGACCCAGTACTTC	CASSFGTSGETQYF
TRBJ1-4	TRBV10-3	.	.	TGTGCCATCAGCCGGGACCCGCTTAATGAAAAACTGTTTTTT	CAISRDPLNEKLFF
TRBJ1-2	TRBV25-1	.	.	TGTGCCAGCAGTGACATGGGTTATGGCTACACCTTC	CASSDMGYGYTF
TRBJ2-5	TRBV6-1	.	.	TGTGCCAGCAGTGAAGGACACCCCTACCAAGAGACCCAGTACTTC	CASSEGHPYQETQYF
TRBJ2-4	TRBV18	.	TRBD2	TGTGCCAGCTCACCACGGGGAGGGGTGACCAAAAACATTCAGTACTTC	CASSPRGGVTKNIQYF
TRBJ2-7	TRBV5-1	.	.	TGCGCCAGCAGTGGACCCTCAGGAGACTACGAGCAGTACTTC	CASSGPSGDYEQYF
TRBJ2-5	TRBV6-5	.	TRBD2	TGTGCCAGCAGTTTTAGCGGGAGCCGTGGGGAGACCCAGTACTTC	CASSFSGSRGETQYF
TRBJ2-1	TRBV5-1	once	.	TGCGCCAGCAGCTTTAGGGGGGAACTCTACAATGAGCAGTTCTTC	CASSFRGELYNEQFF
TRBJ1-1	TRBV5-1	.	TRBD1	TGCGCCAGCAGCTTGGAGGCGACAGGGGGCTCTGAAGCTTTCTTT	CASSLEATGGSEAFF
TRBJ1-2	TRBV9	few	.	TGTGCCAGCAGCGGGCAGGGCTATGGCTACACCTTC	CASSGQGYGYTF
TRBJ2-3	TRBV5-1	.	.	TGCGCCAGCAGCTTGACTAGCAGCACAGATACGCAGTATTTT	CASSLTSSTDTQYF
TRBJ1-5	TRBV7-9	.	TRBD1	TGTGCCAGCAGCTTAGAACAGGGGATTAGCAATCAGCCCCAGCATTTT	CASSLEQGISNQPQHF
TRBJ1-1	TRBV13	.	.	TGTGCCAGCAGCTTAGGGACAGTGAACACTGAAGCTTTCTTT	CASSLGTVNTEAFF